This T cell receptor beta chain was captured in a study of T cell responses to AZD1222 COVID-19 vaccine. Study-wide background: Pooled samples include second doses given at about 4 or 12 weeks. Study-wide points: Reports indicate that nearly half of spike-specific TCRs are directed at unmutated variant regions. Donors were largely white British and mainly female; clonal diversity was possibly underestimated.

Clones were read by immunoSEQ multiplex PCR, and TCRdb kept only the in-frame ones, dropping some. The sample holds about 190,000 clones; roughly 88% are singletons and the top ten take 0.99%. Trimming removed 5 bases at V and 5 bases at J, with 19 bases between. CDR1 is SGHRS and CDR2 is YFSETQ in the germline V gene. The CDR3 covers 15 residues. A note on this clone: The antigen remains undetermined.

The clonotype was recovered from an adult in good health. The source was peripheral blood, collected on day 0 of AZD1222 vaccination. The chain is built from TRBV5-1 and TRBJ1-2; TRBD1 might be the D (6 bases). In DNA form, the CDR3 reads TGCGCCAGCAGGAGGGGCCCTGGGGGCGGATATGGCTACACCTTC. Its translation: CASRRGPGGGYGYTF.